This entry concerns a single TCR beta chain. This sample was included in a study of T-cell memory formation after mild COVID-19. Germline CDR1 reads SGDLS; CDR2 reads YYNGEE. The ends lost 3 bases at V and 5 bases at J; junction bases unmatched: 8. CDR3 length equals 15 residues. TCRdb fed the 5' RACE reads into MiXCR, producing one record per CDR3 protein. The table has under 350,000 distinct CDR3 sequences, roughly 17% seen once. This TCR came from a man younger than 30 who had mild COVID-19 (a few samples of this study predate the infection). Cell type and time point are not known. Sample: PBMCs or a T cell subset sorted from them (not recorded which). The J gene is TRBJ1-1, the V gene TRBV9; 9 bases align to TRBD1. The CDR3, as DNA: TGTGCCAGCAGCGACACAGGGGGCGGAGGGACTGAAGCTTTCTTT. The encoded protein is CASSDTGGGGTEAFF.